Shown below are 11 T cell receptor beta chains from a single sample sequenced in a study of neurological immune-mediated disorders. MiXCR, run by TCRdb on the 5' RACE reads, gives a single entry per CDR3 protein. The sample shows more than 75,000 distinct CDR3 sequences, under 13% of them seen only once. Sequencing was done on a sample of PBMCs. These receptors all stem from a man in his forties in good health.

This clonotype was recorded at least ten times. The chain has TRBV18 and TRBJ2-3, with no clear D. CDR1 KGHSH and CDR2 LQKENI come from the germline V gene. CDR3 length: 14 amino acids. Trimming left V 3 bases short and J 0 bases short, with 7 bases between. CDR3 bases: TGTGCCAGCTCACCCTTTCCCAGCACAGATACGCAGTATTTT. It yields the protein CASSPFPSTDTQYF. The full variable domain, rest sourced from reference TRBV18 and TRBJ2-3, is NAGVMQNPRHLVRRRGQEARLRCSPMKGHSHVYWYRQLPEEGLKFMVYLQKENIIDESGMPKERFSAEFPKEGPSILRIQQVVRGDSAAYFCASSPFPSTDTQYFGPGTRLTVL.

This chain uses TRBV4-2 with TRBJ2-1; 12 bases fit TRBD2. Germline loops: CDR1 LGHNA, CDR2 YNFKEQ. CDR3 length: 16 amino acids. The V and J ends lost 3 bases and 6 bases, in that order; junction bases with no gene match: 6. The CDR3 loop reads CASSHATSGSSNEQFF. Here the CDR3 DNA reads TGTGCCAGCAGCCATGCGACTAGCGGGAGTTCCAATGAGCAGTTCTTC.

This clonotype was counted ten times or more. The CDR3 DNA reads as TGTGCCAGCAGCTTACCCCCCGGGGGTCGGGGTAGCGGGCGGAGCTCTGGGGCCAACGTCCTGACTTTC. As protein: CASSLPPGGRGSGRSSGANVLTF. This rearrangement joins TRBV7-6 to TRBJ2-6; 7 nucleotides agree with TRBD2. The CDR3 has 23 amino acids. CDR1 is SGHVS, CDR2 FNYEAQ, per germline. Trimming took 2 bases from V and 0 from J; bases not matched to a gene: 22. Using reference TRBV7-6 and TRBJ2-6 for the parts outside the CDR3, the full variable domain is GAGVSQSPRYKVTKRGQDVALRCDPISGHVSLYWYRQALGQGPEFLTYFNYEAQQDKSGLPNDRFSAERPEGSISTLTIQRTEQRDSAMYRCASSLPPGGRGSGRSSGANVLTFGAGSRLTVL.

This clonotype was recorded at least ten times. This chain connects TRBV7-2 to TRBJ1-3; D is unclear. Trimming took 5 bases from V and 4 from J, leaving 12 bases between them. This CDR3 is built from 14 residues. CDR1 is SGHTA and CDR2 is FQGNSA in the germline V gene. The chain's CDR3 is CASSEGYIGNTIYF. Here the CDR3 DNA reads TGTGCCAGCAGCGAAGGGTATATCGGAAACACCATATATTTT. Filled out from reference TRBV7-2 and TRBJ1-3, the complete variable domain reads GAGVSQSPSNKVTEKGKDVELRCDPISGHTALYWYRQSLGQGLEFLIYFQGNSAPDKSGLPSDRFSAERTGGSVSTLTIQRTQQEDSAVYLCASSEGYIGNTIYFGEGSWLTVV.

This clonotype was detected ten times or more. A junction end diverges from the germline sequence, so it may reflect a read error. The chain combines TRBV7-2 with TRBJ1-5, with 7 bases matching TRBD1. The V gene's germline CDR1 is SGHTA and CDR2 FQGNSA. There are 15 residues in the CDR3. CDR3 loop: CANSLGGYSNQPQHF. Written as DNA, the CDR3 is TGTGCCAACAGCTTAGGGGGCTATAGCAATCAGCCCCAGCATTTT.

The table lists this clonotype with many counts. The V gene is TRBV14, the J gene TRBJ2-1; a weak D match, TRBD2 (6 bases). Germline CDR1 reads SGHDN; CDR2 reads FVKESK. The CDR3 is 13 residues long. V gave up 5 bases and J gave up 4 bases, with 9 bases separating them. The CDR3 bases are TGTGCCAGCAGCACCGGGGGTTACAATGAGCAGTTCTTC. It specifies CASSTGGYNEQFF.

This clonotype was detected ten times or more. Written as DNA, the CDR3 is TGTGCCAGCAGCCAAGAGCCCACAGGGGGGAGGGCCTACGAGCAGTACTTC. It specifies CASSQEPTGGRAYEQYF. The chain has TRBV3-1 and TRBJ2-7; the D gene is possibly TRBD1 (8 bases). With 0 bases removed from V and 2 bases from J, the gap between germline ends came to 17 bases. The CDR3 totals 17 residues. From germline, CDR1 is LGHDT and CDR2 YNNKEL (reference sequence).

This clonotype was observed many times. CDR3 bases: TGTGCCACTAGCGGGGGGGCGAACATTCAGTACTTC. It codes for CATSGGANIQYF. This rearrangement joins TRBV5-8 to TRBJ2-4; TRBD2 agrees at 12 bases. CDR1 SGHTS and CDR2 YDEGEE come from the germline V gene. CDR3 length: 12 residues. With V trimmed by 9 bases and J by 7 bases, 2 bases remained unmatched.

This clonotype counts as medium-sized. The chain's CDR3 is CASSLEDNSPLHF. DNA of the CDR3: TGCGCCAGCAGCTTGGAGGATAATTCACCCCTCCACTTT. The chain combines TRBV5-1 with TRBJ1-6; D remains ambiguous. Trimming shortened V by 0 bases and J by 5 bases, and 3 bases separated the two germline ends. There are 13 residues in the CDR3. Germline V lookup: CDR1 SGHRS, CDR2 YFSETQ.

CDR3 DNA: TGTGCCAGCAGCGAAACTAGCGGGGGGGCCTGTGAGCAGTTCTTC. Protein product: CASSETSGGACEQFF. The rearrangement uses TRBV9 and TRBJ2-1; TRBD2 aligns across 13 bases. The trim removed 3 bases at V and 9 bases at J, leaving 6 bases unmatched. The CDR3 spans 15 residues. Germline V gene lookup returns CDR1 SGDLS and CDR2 YYNGEE.

This clonotype was picked up many times. The J gene is TRBJ2-2, the V gene TRBV29-1; no firm D call. The germline CDR1 and CDR2 sequences are SQVTM and ANQGSEA. V was shortened by 7 bases and J by 4 bases, with 16 bases between the two germline ends. CDR3 length: 14 amino acids. The CDR3 is CSAYRQVGTGELFF. The CDR3 region has the DNA TGCAGCGCCTATCGGCAGGTTGGCACCGGGGAGCTGTTTTTT.